Listed below are T cell receptor beta chains from one sample, sequenced in a study of T cell responses to AZD1222 COVID-19 vaccine. Sequenced by immunoSEQ multiplex PCR; TCRdb stores in-frame clones only, minus some. This sample has approximately 140,000 clones, with approximately 93% found just once. This sample comprised peripheral blood, obtained on day 0 of MenACWY control vaccination. The receptors were sampled from an adult in good health. Both conserved end residues are trimmed from each CDR3.

CDR3: ASSSRGDNNYGYT
V: TRBV5-1
J: TRBJ1-2

CDR3: ASSASGGQGAYEQY
V: TRBV5-1
J: TRBJ2-7

CDR3: ASRRRNYEQY
V: TRBV2
J: TRBJ2-7

CDR3: ASFKMTSVYEQY
V: TRBV5-6
J: TRBJ2-7

CDR3: ATSAAGTSYEQY
V: TRBV24-1
J: TRBJ2-7

CDR3: AISESRDYYGYT
V: TRBV10-3
J: TRBJ1-2

CDR3: ASSHQGQETQY
V: TRBV23-1
J: TRBJ2-5

CDR3: ASRWRSGNTEAF
V: TRBV4-3
J: TRBJ1-1

CDR3: ASSPGGVTGELF
V: TRBV7-2
J: TRBJ2-2

CDR3: ASSEVGIGGRMWAF
V: TRBV6-1
J: TRBJ1-1

CDR3: SAPVAVKLF
V: TRBV20-1
J: TRBJ1-4

CDR3: ASGQPNTEAF
V: TRBV12-3/TRBV12-4
J: TRBJ1-1

CDR3: ASSQVRTVSYEQY
V: TRBV4-1
J: TRBJ2-7

CDR3: ASSFTPQGFAQPQH
V: TRBV28
J: TRBJ1-5

CDR3: ASSFTPRGNTEAF
V: TRBV28
J: TRBJ1-1

CDR3: ASSFYNTGELF
V: TRBV7-9
J: TRBJ2-2

CDR3: ASSPGNEKLF
V: TRBV10-2
J: TRBJ1-4

CDR3: ASSFLGQGLQKGAF
V: TRBV5-6
J: TRBJ1-1

CDR3: ASSLDPRHTGELF
V: TRBV7-9
J: TRBJ2-2

CDR3: ASSLGLGVAKNIQY
V: TRBV5-1
J: TRBJ2-4

CDR3: ASSQVQGAYEQY
V: TRBV4-1
J: TRBJ2-7

CDR3: AIGSLAVGGEQF
V: TRBV10-3
J: TRBJ2-1

CDR3: ASSTPGSQNTEAF
V: TRBV6-5
J: TRBJ1-1

CDR3: ASSLGGGETQY
V: TRBV5-1
J: TRBJ2-5

CDR3: ASSPGTGMRGYT
V: TRBV2
J: TRBJ1-2

CDR3: ASSLEPLQETQY
V: TRBV5-5
J: TRBJ2-5

CDR3: AITPDRGSPLH
V: TRBV10-3
J: TRBJ1-6

CDR3: ASSFAGLGPDSGNTIY
V: TRBV12-1
J: TRBJ1-3

CDR3: ATRYPGKETQY
V: TRBV15
J: TRBJ2-5

CDR3: ASSQDGLAGGKQF
V: TRBV4-1
J: TRBJ2-1

CDR3: ATHLGGSNQPQH
V: TRBV10-3
J: TRBJ1-5

CDR3: ASSVAGVPNTGELF
V: TRBV9
J: TRBJ2-2

CDR3: ASSLNAGGSEQY
V: TRBV7-9
J: TRBJ2-7

CDR3: ASSQVGGIFEAF
V: TRBV4-1
J: TRBJ1-1

CDR3: ATSPGRQVVKETQY
V: TRBV24-1
J: TRBJ2-5